The source of this TCR beta chain is a study of blood T cell repertoires in COVID-19 (TCRdb year 2020). About the investigation overall: Samples from collaborators originated in the United States, Italy and Spain and spanned both the acute and convalescent phases of COVID-19. HLA class I and class II types, where available, came from metadata supplied by the sample provider rather than from assay-based typing. The prospective study material was composed of cDNA or gDNA derived from T cells, B-cell-depleted T cells, or PBMCs. The repertoires were released in a freely available public database meant as a resource for research on the immune response to SARS-CoV-2. Sample metadata almost always included a de-identified subject ID, COVID-19 status, age in years and sex. Deeply sampled blood TCRbeta repertoires from subjects exposed to, actively infected with, or recovered from COVID-19 were included in the dataset. Samples came from the ongoing ImmuneRACE study (first 160 participants) plus 1,254 subjects from 6 global collaborators.

On the study overall, not on this receptor specifically: How much clinical and demographic metadata was included differed by source and by participant, and the metadata was provided uncurated.

Comments on this clone: Its recognized antigen is unknown. Base qualities are not recorded, but no much larger clone differs from it by a single base.

V sheds 3 bases and J sheds 2 bases, leaving 7 bases between their ends. The CDR3 has 13 amino acids, counting the end cysteine and phenylalanine. The entry retains the CDR3 DNA only, 39 bases that are in frame from base 1. The CDR1 and CDR2 encoded by the germline V gene (reference sequence) are DFQATT and SNEGSKA. Enrolling through a virtual design, the prospective study's participants ranged in age from roughly 18 to 95 years and lived across about two dozen United States geographic areas. Cohort assignment in the prospective study relied on participant-reported clinical history from a screening survey and a study questionnaire. For ImmuneRACE Cohort 3, a participant was defined as recovered based on two consecutive negative NP/OP PCR tests, clearance by a healthcare professional, or resolution of symptoms. Each participant in the prospective study had whole blood, serum and a nasopharyngeal or oropharyngeal swab collected by mobile phlebotomists. Participants in the prospective study had the option to provide additional blood draws and questionnaires over a roughly 2-month period. Before DNA extraction, blood samples from the prospective study were shipped at room temperature or frozen.

TCRbeta CDR3 regions were amplified from genomic DNA using the immunoSEQ Assay, a bias-controlled multiplex PCR. Turning to the authors' computational methods: Within the assay, amplification of reference gene primers was used to estimate how many nucleated cells each sample contained. Sequence reads were collapsed and filtered to measure the absolute abundance of every unique TCRbeta CDR3 rearrangement. Productive Simpson clonality was computed per sample as the square root of Simpson's diversity index over productive rearrangements. The table comes from immuneACCESS by way of TCRdb, which keeps in-frame sequences with V and J called. Part of the clones is missing from these tables; in studies checked, under half for an unresolved V gene and the rest for unknown reasons. The V and J calls and the clone size are those of that table, but D and trimming were determined from the DNA. The sample includes about 480,000 clones, with approximately 90% observed a single time. 1.5% to 2% of the sample is taken by the ten largest.

The chain couples TRBV20-1 to TRBJ2-2; no D gene call is confident. This receptor was identified in a woman aged 40 to 50 who had recovered from COVID-19. The specimen sequenced was PBMCs or T cells enriched from blood (not recorded which). The CDR3 has the sequence CSASTLNTGELFF. The DNA is as follows: TGCAGTGCTAGTACTCTCAACACCGGGGAGCTGTTTTTT.